This TCR beta chain was obtained from a study of breast tumors, draining lymph nodes, adjacent tissues. Findings and limits, study-wide: Findings are consistent with lymph node origin and intratumoral expansion of most tumor T cells.

Breast cancer patients provided tissue from their axillary draining lymph nodes. Concerning this clonotype itself: Its specificity is not known.

From the multiplex PCR reads, TCRdb called clonotypes with MiXCR, one entry per CDR3 protein. Among under 350,000 distinct CDR3 sequences listed, more than 30% were seen once. What was sequenced was axillary lymph node tissue. The TCR originated in a female donor with breast cancer. Some clones in this sample may be carry-over from other donors' samples.

The CDR3 nucleotides read TGCAGTGCGACACAGGGGGCTTCCCTAGGGGGCTACACCTTC. It translates to CSATQGASLGGYTF. The V and J genes are TRBV20-1 and TRBJ1-2; TRBD1 agrees at 9 bases. Per the germline V gene, CDR1 is DFQATT and CDR2 is SNEGSKA (reference sequence). With V trimmed by 6 bases and J by 8 bases, 13 bases remained unmatched. The CDR3 extends over 14 amino acids.